What follows are 6 T cell receptor beta chains derived from one specimen sequenced in a study of technical replicates of blood from a handful of donors. The table came from immunoSEQ multiplex PCR; TCRdb's copy has only in-frame clones and leaves some out. The table lists about 72,000 clones, nearly 97% of them singletons, with approximately 0.22% in the top ten. Sequenced sample: T cells isolated from PBMCs. These receptor sequences come from a human donor in good health.

The V gene is TRBV5-1, the J gene TRBJ2-7, with D perhaps TRBD2 (5 bases). The V and J ends lost 4 bases and 1 base respectively, with 12 bases between them. The CDR3 is 14 residues long. The V gene's germline CDR1 is SGHRS and CDR2 YFSETQ. CDR3 sequence (DNA): TGCGCCAGCAGCCCTAGGGAGCTATCCTACGAGCAGTACTTC. Translating it yields CASSPRELSYEQYF.

CDR3 nucleotide sequence: TGTGCCTGGAGTTTGTCTCTCGGCTATGGCTACACCTTC. Its translation is CAWSLSLGYGYTF. V is TRBV30 and J is TRBJ1-2; D is unclear. This CDR3 is built from 13 residues. V was cut by 2 bases and J by 4 bases, with 11 bases left in between. Germline V gives CDR1 GTSNPN, CDR2 SVGIG (reference sequence).

The J gene is TRBJ2-5, the V gene TRBV7-2, with 7 positions matching TRBD2. V lost 3 bases to trimming and J lost 7 bases; unmatched junction nucleotides: 11. Germline V gene sequence: CDR1 SGHTA, CDR2 FQGNSA. This CDR3 has 15 amino acids. The CDR3 nucleotides are TGTGCCAGCAGCTTCCAAGCGGGACCCGGGGGGACCCAGTACTTC. Its protein product is CASSFQAGPGGTQYF. Complete variable domain (other parts from reference TRBV7-2 and TRBJ2-5): GAGVSQSPSNKVTEKGKDVELRCDPISGHTALYWYRQSLGQGLEFLIYFQGNSAPDKSGLPSDRFSAERTGGSVSTLTIQRTQQEDSAVYLCASSFQAGPGGTQYFGPGTRLLVL.

The chain employs TRBV19 and TRBJ1-2; perhaps TRBD1 as D (5 bases). CDR3 length equals 12 residues. Germline V gene sequence: CDR1 LNHDA, CDR2 SQIVND (reference sequence). Trimming cost V 9 bases and J 11 bases, with 19 bases left between them. CDR3 loop: CASSREAGGYTF. Here the CDR3 DNA reads TGTGCCAGCTCGCGTGAGGCCGGGGGATACACCTTC.

CDR3 sequence: CASTQGGANGYEQYF. Written as DNA, the CDR3 is TGTGCCAGCACCCAAGGAGGGGCGAATGGGTACGAGCAGTACTTC. This rearrangement joins TRBV28 to TRBJ2-7, with D possibly being TRBD2 (6 bases). CDR1 and CDR2 from the germline V gene are MDHEN and SYDVKM. This CDR3 is 15 amino acids long. Trimming took off 7 bases at V and 4 bases at J, with 20 bases between the two ends.

The CDR3 is CASSEQGNEQFF. The CDR3 bases are TGTGCCAGCAGTGAACAGGGGAATGAGCAGTTCTTC. The J gene is TRBJ2-1, the V gene TRBV25-1, with TRBD1 as a possible D gene (6 bases). This CDR3 comprises 12 residues. Trimming took 2 bases from V and 7 from J, leaving 6 bases between them. The germline CDR1 and CDR2 sequences are MGHDK and SYGVNS.